This T cell receptor (beta chain) was recorded in a study of regulatory T cells in long-lasting Graves disease. Study information: A definition of persistent Graves' disease required over 5 years of antithyroid drugs plus positive TSH receptor antibodies.

The authors built TCR beta libraries using iRepertoire HTBI primers and Arm-PCR of CDR3 regions. TCRdb re-analysed the multiplex PCR reads in MiXCR, keeping a single row per CDR3 protein. The sample shows roughly 400,000 distinct CDR3 sequences, about a fifth of them seen only once. Noted time point: persistent/refractory GD, antithyroid drugs over 5 years with positive TRAb. The authors made the TCR library using RNA they extracted from PBMCs. Germline V gene data show CDR1 as LGHNA and CDR2 as YSLEER. V lost 0 bases, J lost 9 bases, and 14 bases lay in between. The CDR3 has 14 residues. Source: peripheral blood mononuclear cells (PBMCs), taken when the disease was refractory, from a patient treated with antithyroid drugs. The chain has TRBV4-3 and TRBJ1-2; TRBD1 might be the D (6 bases). The TCR originated in a female donor with Graves disease. The CDR3 protein is CASSQDRTAWSYTF. The CDR3 region has the DNA TGCGCCAGCAGCCAAGATAGGACAGCTTGGAGCTACACCTTC.